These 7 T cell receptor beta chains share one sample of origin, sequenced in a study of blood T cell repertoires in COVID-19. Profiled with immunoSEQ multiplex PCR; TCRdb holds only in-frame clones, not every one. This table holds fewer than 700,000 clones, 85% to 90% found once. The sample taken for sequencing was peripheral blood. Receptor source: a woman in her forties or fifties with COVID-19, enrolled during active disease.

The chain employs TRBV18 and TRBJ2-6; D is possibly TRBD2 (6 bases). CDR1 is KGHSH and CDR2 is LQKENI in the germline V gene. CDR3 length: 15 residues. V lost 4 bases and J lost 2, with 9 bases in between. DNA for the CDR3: TGTGCCAGCTCACGTGGGGAGGCTGGGGCCAACGTCCTGACTTTC. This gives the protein CASSRGEAGANVLTF.

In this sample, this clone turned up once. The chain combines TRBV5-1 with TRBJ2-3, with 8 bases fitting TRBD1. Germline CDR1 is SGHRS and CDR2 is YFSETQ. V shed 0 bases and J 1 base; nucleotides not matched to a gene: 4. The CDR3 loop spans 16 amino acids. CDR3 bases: TGCGCCAGCAGCTTGGAACAGGGGGTGGGCACAGATACGCAGTATTTT. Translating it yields CASSLEQGVGTDTQYF.

DNA for the CDR3: TGTGCCACCAGTGCCCACAGGGGAACCTCCTACAATGAGCAGTTCTTC. It codes for CATSAHRGTSYNEQFF. The chain employs TRBV24-1 and TRBJ2-1; 7 bases match TRBD1. The J segment lost 0 bases and the V segment lost 5 bases, leaving 6 bases of the junction unmatched. Germline V gives CDR1 KGHDR, CDR2 SFDVKD. This CDR3 spans 16 amino acids.

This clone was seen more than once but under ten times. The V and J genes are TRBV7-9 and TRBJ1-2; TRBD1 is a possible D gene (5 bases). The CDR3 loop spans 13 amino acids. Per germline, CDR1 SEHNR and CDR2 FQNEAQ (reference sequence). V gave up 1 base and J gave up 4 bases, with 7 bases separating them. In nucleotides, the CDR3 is TGTGCCAGCAGCTTAGACGGGGGCTATGGCTACACCTTC. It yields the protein CASSLDGGYGYTF. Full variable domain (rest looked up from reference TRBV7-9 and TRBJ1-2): DTGVSQNPRHKITKRGQNVTFRCDPISEHNRLYWYRQTLGQGPEFLTYFQNEAQLEKSRLLSDRFSAERPKGSFSTLEIQRTEQGDSAMYLCASSLDGGYGYTFGSGTRLTVV.

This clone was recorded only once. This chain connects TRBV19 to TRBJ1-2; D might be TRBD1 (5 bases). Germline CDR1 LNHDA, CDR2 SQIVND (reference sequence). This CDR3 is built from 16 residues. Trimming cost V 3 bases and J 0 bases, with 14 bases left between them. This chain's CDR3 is CASSMGRERTNYGYTF. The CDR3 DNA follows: TGTGCCAGTAGTATGGGGCGGGAACGGACTAACTATGGCTACACCTTC.

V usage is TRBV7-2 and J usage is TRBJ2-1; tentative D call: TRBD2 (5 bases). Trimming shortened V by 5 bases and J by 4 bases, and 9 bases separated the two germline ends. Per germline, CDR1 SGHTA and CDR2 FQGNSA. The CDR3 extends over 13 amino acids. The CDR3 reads CASSHGNYNEQFF. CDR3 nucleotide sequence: TGTGCCAGCAGCCACGGGAATTACAATGAGCAGTTCTTC.

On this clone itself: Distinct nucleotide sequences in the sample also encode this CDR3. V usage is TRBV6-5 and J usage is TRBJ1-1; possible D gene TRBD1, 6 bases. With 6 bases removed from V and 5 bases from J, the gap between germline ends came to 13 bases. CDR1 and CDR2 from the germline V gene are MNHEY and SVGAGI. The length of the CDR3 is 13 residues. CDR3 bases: TGTGCCAGCAGCCTCCAGGGGTGGACTGAAGCTTTCTTT. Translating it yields CASSLQGWTEAFF.